This paragraph covers one T cell receptor (beta chain) sequence. What it binds is not known. The CDR3 has 15 amino acids. V dropped 4 bases and J dropped 5 bases, with 13 bases sitting between them. The germline V gene encodes CDR1 SGDLS and CDR2 YYNGEE. Researchers ran the PCR with 60 Vbeta and 13 Jbeta primers. The table came from immunoSEQ multiplex PCR; TCRdb's copy has only in-frame clones and leaves some out. Here the sample spans some 150,000 clones, roughly two thirds being singletons. The data were taken from a study of cytomegalovirus exposure and HLA in healthy donors. Findings and caveats of the study: Presence/absence analyses assumed roughly uniform sequencing depth across donors.

Sequenced: PBMCs. This sequence joins TRBV9 and TRBJ1-6; D possibly corresponds to TRBD1 (6 bases). This clonotype originated in a woman aged 25 to 39 in good health and CMV-seronegative. This chain's CDR3 is CASSPQPGDNSPLHF. Written as DNA, the CDR3 is TGTGCCAGCAGCCCCCAGCCAGGGGATAATTCACCCCTCCACTTT.